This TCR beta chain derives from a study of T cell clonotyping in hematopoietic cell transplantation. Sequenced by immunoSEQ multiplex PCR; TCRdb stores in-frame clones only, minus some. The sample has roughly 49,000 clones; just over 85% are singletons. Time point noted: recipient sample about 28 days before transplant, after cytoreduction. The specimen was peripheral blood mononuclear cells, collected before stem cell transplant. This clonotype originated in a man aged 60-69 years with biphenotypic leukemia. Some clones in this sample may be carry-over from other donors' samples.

Here the CDR3 DNA reads TGTGCCAGCAGCTTAGAAGCGGGAGGGCACGAGCAGTACTTC. This gives the protein CASSLEAGGHEQYF. The gene calls are TRBV11-2 and TRBJ2-7, with TRBD2 identical over 10 bases. Trimming took 0 bases from V and 5 from J; bases not matched to a gene: 1. Germline loops: CDR1 SGHAT, CDR2 FQNNGV. This CDR3 comprises 14 residues.